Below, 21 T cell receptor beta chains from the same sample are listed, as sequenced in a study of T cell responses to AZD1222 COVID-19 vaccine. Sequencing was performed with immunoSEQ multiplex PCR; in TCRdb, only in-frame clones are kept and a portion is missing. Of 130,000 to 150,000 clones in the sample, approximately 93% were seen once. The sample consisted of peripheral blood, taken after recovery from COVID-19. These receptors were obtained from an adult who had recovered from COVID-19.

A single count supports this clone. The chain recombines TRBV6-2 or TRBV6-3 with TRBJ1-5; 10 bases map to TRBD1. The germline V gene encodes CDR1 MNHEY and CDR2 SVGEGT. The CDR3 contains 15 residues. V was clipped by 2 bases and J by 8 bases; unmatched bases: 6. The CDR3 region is CASSYVPGQGKPQHF. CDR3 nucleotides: TGTGCCAGCAGTTACGTCCCGGGACAGGGGAAGCCCCAGCATTTT.

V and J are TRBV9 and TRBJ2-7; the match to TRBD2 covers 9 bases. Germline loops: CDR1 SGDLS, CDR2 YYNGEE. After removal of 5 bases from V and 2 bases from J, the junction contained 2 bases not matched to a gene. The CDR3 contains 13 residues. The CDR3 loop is CASSASGAYEQYF. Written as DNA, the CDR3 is TGTGCCAGCAGTGCTAGCGGGGCCTACGAGCAGTACTTC.

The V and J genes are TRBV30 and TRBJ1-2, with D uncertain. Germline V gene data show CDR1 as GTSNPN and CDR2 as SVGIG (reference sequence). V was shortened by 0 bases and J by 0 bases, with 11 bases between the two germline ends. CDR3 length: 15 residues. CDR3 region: CAWSVPGLANYGYTF. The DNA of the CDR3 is TGTGCCTGGAGTGTACCCGGACTAGCTAACTATGGCTACACCTTC.

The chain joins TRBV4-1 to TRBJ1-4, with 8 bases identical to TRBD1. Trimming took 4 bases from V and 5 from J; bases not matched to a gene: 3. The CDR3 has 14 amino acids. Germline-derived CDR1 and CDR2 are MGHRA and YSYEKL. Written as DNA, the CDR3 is TGCGCCAGCAGCCTACAGGGGGACAATGAAAAACTGTTTTTT. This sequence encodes CASSLQGDNEKLFF.

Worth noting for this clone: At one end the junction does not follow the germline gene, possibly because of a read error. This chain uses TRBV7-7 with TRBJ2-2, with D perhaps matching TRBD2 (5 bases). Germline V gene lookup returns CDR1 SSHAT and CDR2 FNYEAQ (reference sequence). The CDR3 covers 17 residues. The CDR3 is CASSLEVIGDSTGELFF. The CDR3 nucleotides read TGTGCTAGCAGCTTAGAGGTCATCGGGGATTCCACCGGGGAGCTGTTTTTT.

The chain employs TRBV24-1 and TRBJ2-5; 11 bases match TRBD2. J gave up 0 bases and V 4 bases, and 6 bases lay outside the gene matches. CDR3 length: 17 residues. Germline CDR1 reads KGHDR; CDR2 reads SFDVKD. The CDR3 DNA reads TGTGCCACCAGTGACACTCCTAGCGGGGGGTACCAAGAGACCCAGTACTTC. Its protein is CATSDTPSGGYQETQYF.

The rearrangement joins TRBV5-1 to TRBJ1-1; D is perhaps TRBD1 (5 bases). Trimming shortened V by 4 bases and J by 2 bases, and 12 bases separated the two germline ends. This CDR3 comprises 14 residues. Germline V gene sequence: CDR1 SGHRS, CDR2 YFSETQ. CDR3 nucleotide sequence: TGCGCCAGCAGCCCTAGGGGAGGCAACACTGAAGCTTTCTTT. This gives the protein CASSPRGGNTEAFF. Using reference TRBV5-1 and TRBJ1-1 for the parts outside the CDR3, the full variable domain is KAGVTQTPRYLIKTRGQQVTLSCSPISGHRSVSWYQQTPGQGLQFLFEYFSETQRNKGNFPGRFSGRQFSNSRSEMNVSTLELGDSALYLCASSPRGGNTEAFFGQGTRLTVV.

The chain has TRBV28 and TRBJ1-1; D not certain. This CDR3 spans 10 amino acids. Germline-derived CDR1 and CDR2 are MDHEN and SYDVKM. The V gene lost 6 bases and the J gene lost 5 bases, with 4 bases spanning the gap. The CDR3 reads CASSTTEAFF. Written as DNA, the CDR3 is TGTGCCAGCAGCACAACTGAAGCTTTCTTT.

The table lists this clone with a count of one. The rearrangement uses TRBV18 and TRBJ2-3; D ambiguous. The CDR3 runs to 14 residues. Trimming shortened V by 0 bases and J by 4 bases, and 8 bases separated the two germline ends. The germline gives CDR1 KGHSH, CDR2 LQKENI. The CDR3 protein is CASSPPRQPDTQYF. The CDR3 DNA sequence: TGTGCCAGCTCACCACCCAGACAACCAGATACGCAGTATTTT.

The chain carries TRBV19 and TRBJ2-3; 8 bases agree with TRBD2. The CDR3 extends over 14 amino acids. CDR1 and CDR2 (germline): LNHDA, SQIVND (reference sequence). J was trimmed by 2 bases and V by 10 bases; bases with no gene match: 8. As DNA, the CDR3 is TGTGCCACGACCGGGACTAGGCTCACAGATACGCAGTATTTT. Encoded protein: CATTGTRLTDTQYF.

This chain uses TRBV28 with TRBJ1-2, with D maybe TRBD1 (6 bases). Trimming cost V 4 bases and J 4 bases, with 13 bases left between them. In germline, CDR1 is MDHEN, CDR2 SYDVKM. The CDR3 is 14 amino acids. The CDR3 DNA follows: TGTGCCAGCAGTTCAGGGGACCTCCCCTATGGCTACACCTTC. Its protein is CASSSGDLPYGYTF.

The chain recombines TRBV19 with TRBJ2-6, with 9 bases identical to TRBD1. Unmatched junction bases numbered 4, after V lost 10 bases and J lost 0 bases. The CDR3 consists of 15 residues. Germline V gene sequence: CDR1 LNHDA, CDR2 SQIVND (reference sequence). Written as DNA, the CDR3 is TGTGCCACCGGACAGGGGATCTCTGGGGCCAACGTCCTGACTTTC. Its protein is CATGQGISGANVLTF.

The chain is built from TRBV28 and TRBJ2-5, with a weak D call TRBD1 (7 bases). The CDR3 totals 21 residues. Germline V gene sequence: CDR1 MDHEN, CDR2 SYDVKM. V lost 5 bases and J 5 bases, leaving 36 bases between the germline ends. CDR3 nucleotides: TGTGCCAGCAGTGAGGGGGCCCGGCCGGGACTGCGGAGGGGGCCCCGGGAGACCCAGTACTTC. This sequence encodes CASSEGARPGLRRGPRETQYF.

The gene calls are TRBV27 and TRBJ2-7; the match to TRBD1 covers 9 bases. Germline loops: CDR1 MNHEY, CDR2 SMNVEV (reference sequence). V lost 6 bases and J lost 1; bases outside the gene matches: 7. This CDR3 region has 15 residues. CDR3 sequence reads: CASRLGQGPSYEQYF. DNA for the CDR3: TGTGCCAGCAGACTTGGACAGGGGCCATCCTACGAGCAGTACTTC.

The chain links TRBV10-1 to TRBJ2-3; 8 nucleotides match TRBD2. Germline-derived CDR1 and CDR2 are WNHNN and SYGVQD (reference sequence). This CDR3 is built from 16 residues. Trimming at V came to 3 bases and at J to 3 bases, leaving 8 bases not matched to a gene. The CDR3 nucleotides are TGCGCCAGCAGTGACCGAAGCGGGAGCGGGACAGATACGCAGTATTTT. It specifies CASSDRSGSGTDTQYF.

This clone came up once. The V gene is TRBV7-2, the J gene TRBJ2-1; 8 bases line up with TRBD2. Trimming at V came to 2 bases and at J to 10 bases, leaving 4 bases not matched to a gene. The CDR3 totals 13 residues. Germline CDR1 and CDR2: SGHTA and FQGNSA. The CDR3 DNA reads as TGTGCCAGCAGCTTAACGAGCGGGAGAGAGCAGTTCTTC. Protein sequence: CASSLTSGREQFF.

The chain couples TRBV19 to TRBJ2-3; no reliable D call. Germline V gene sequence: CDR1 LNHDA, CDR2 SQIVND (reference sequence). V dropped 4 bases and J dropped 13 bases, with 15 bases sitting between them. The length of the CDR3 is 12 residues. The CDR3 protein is CASSTGGAGEYF. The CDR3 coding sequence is TGTGCCAGTAGTACGGGCGGTGCTGGGGAGTATTTT.

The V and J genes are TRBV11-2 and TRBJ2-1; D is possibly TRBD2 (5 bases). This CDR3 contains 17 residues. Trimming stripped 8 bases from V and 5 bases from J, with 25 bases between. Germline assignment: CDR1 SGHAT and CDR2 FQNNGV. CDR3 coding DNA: TGTGCCAGCTCTTCTGGACCCGCACGGGGATTTAACAATGAGCAGTTCTTC. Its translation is CASSSGPARGFNNEQFF. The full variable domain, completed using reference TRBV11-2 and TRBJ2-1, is EAGVAQSPRYKIIEKRQSVAFWCNPISGHATLYWYQQILGQGPKLLIQFQNNGVVDDSQLPKDRFSAERLKGVDSTLKIQPAKLEDSAVYLCASSSGPARGFNNEQFFGPGTRLTVL.

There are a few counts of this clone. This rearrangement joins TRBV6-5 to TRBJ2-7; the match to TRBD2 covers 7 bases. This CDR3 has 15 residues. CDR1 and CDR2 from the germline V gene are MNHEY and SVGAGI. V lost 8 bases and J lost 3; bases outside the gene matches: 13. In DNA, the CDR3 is TGTGCCAGCTTCGACTGGGGTACGGGAGGCTACGAGCAGTACTTC. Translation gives CASFDWGTGGYEQYF.

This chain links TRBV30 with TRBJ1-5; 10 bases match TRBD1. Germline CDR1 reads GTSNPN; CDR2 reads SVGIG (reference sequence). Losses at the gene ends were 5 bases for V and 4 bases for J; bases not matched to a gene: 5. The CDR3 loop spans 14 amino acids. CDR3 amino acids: CAWGTGVGNQPQHF. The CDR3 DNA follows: TGTGCCTGGGGGACAGGGGTTGGGAATCAGCCCCAGCATTTT.

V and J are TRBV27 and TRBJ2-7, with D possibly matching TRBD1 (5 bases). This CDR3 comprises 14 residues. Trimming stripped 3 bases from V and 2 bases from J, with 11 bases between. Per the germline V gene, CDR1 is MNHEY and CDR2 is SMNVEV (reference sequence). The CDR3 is CASSFREGTYEQYF. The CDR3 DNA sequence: TGTGCCAGCAGTTTCAGGGAAGGAACCTACGAGCAGTACTTC.